This T cell receptor beta chain was identified in a study of tissue T cells after allogeneic stem cell transplantation. Some clones are missing from TCRdb's copy, which holds only in-frame ones; the method was immunoSEQ multiplex PCR. The data hold thousands of clones, with more than 40% observed a single time. The CDR3 has 15 amino acids. Trimming took 1 base from V and 2 from J; bases not matched to a gene: 4. Germline-derived CDR1 and CDR2 are SGHSN and HYEKVE. As concerns this clone: Genes and germline come from the mouse. The read ends 1 residue before the CDR3 terminus; that terminus is restored from the germline J gene.

Stated time point: mouse harvest day 7 after allogeneic transplant. The graft held 10^6 splenic CD5+ T cells and 10^7 T-cell-depleted bone marrow cells. This chain uses TRBV12-1 with TRBJ2-7, with 10 bases fitting TRBD1. The sequencing input was gut tissue. The origin of this receptor is a female BALB/c mouse given C57BL/6 T cells with graft-versus-host disease after an allogeneic hematopoietic cell transplant. The CDR3: CASSLTGTGAYEQYF. The covered CDR3 bases are TGTGCCAGCTCTCTAACCGGGACAGGGGCCTATGAACAGTAC.